This T cell receptor beta chain was documented in a study of T-cell memory formation after mild COVID-19. Employing constant-segment primers, 5'RACE generated TCR alpha and TCR beta cDNA libraries bearing sample barcodes and UMIs. MiXCR, applied by TCRdb to the 5' RACE reads, yields one record per CDR3 protein. The table lists 150,000 or so distinct CDR3 sequences, around a third of them singletons. Trimming took off 6 bases at V and 4 bases at J, with 13 bases between the two ends. CDR1 and CDR2 (germline): DFQATT, SNEGSKA (reference sequence). This CDR3 spans 12 amino acids. The sequence derives from an adult woman who had mild COVID-19 (a few samples of this study predate the infection). Cell type and time point are not known. Sequences were obtained from PBMCs or a T cell subset sorted from them (not recorded which). The chain is built from TRBV20-1 and TRBJ2-7; a weak D match, TRBD1 (6 bases). The CDR3 loop reads CSATSGVYEQYF. DNA for the CDR3: TGCAGTGCCACGTCAGGGGTATACGAGCAGTACTTC.